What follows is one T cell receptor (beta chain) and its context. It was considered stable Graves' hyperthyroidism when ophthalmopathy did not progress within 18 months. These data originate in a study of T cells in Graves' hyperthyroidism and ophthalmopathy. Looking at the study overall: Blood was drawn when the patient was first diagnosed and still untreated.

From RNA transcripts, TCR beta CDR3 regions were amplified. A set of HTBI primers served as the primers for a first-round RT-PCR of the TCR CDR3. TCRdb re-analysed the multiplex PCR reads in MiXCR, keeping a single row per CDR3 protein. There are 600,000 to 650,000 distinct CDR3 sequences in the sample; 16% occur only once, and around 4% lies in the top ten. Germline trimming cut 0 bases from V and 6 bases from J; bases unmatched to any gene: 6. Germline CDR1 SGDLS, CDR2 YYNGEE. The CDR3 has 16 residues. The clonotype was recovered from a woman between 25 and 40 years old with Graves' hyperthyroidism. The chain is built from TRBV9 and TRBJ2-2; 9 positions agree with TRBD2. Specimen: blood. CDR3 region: CASSVAVAGVAGELFF. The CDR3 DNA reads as TGTGCCAGCAGCGTAGCGGTAGCGGGAGTGGCCGGGGAGCTGTTTTTT. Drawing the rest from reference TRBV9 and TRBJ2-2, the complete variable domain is DSGVTQTPKHLITATGQRVTLRCSPRSGDLSVYWYQQSLDQGLQFLIQYYNGEERAKGNILERFSAQQFPDLHSELNLSSLELGDSALYFCASSVAVAGVAGELFFGEGSRLTVL.